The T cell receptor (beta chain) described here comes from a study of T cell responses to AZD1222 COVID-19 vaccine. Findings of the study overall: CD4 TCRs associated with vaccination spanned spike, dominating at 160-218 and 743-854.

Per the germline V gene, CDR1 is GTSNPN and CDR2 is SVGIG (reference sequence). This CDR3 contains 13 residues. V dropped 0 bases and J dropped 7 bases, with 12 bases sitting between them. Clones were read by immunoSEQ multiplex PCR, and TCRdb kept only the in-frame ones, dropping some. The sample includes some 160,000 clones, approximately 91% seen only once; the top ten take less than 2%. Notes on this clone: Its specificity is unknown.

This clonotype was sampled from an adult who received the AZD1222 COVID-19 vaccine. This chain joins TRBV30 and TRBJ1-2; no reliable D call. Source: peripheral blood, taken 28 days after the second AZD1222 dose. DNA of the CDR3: TGTGCCTGGAGTGTCGCGGGGTCCGTTGGCTACACCTTC. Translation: CAWSVAGSVGYTF.